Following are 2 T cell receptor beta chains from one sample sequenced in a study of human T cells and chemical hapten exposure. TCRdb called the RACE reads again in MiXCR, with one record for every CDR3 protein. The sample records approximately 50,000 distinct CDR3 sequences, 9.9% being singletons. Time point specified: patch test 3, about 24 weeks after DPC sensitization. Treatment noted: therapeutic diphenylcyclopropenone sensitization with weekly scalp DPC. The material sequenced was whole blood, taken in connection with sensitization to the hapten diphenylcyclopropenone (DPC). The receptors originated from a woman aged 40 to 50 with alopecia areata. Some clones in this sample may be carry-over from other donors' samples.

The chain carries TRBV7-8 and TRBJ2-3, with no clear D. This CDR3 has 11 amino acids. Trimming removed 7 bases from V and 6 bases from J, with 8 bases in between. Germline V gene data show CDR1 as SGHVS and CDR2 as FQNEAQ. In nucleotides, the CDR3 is TGTGCCAGCACCTCACTGGATACGCAGTATTTT. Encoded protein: CASTSLDTQYF.

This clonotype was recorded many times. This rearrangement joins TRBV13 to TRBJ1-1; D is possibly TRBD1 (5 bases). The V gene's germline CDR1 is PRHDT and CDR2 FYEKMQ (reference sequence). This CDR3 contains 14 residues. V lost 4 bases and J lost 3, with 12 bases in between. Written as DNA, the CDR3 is TGTGCCAGCAGCTCCGTGGGGGGATACACTGAAGCTTTCTTT. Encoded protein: CASSSVGGYTEAFF.